This T cell receptor (beta chain) was captured in a study of CD8 T cells in Susac syndrome. This clonotype was detected only a few times. CDR3 length equals 15 residues. Germline assignment: CDR1 MNHNS and CDR2 SASEGT. V was clipped by 7 bases and J by 7 bases, with 23 bases between them. TEMRA cells were FACS-enriched and CD8+ and CD4+ T cells negatively isolated. After extraction with the RNeasy kit, about 0.5 to 1 ug of the RNA was reverse transcribed using random hexamers. TCR beta CDR3 was amplified by immunoSEQ covering 54 Vbeta and 13 Jbeta. Each CDR3 protein is one row after TCRdb ran MiXCR on the immunoSEQ multiplex PCR reads. Altogether about 290,000 distinct CDR3 sequences are present, around nine tenths being singletons, with the ten largest covering roughly 0.2%.

The clonotype originates from a human donor with multiple sclerosis. Sequences were obtained from CD8+ T cells from PBMCs. The chain carries TRBV6-1 and TRBJ2-7, with D maybe TRBD1 (5 bases). The CDR3 here is CASTKADSRRKEQYF. In DNA, the CDR3 is TGTGCCAGCACCAAGGCAGACAGCCGCCGAAAAGAGCAGTACTTC.